These 24 T cell receptor beta chains were all obtained from the same sample, sequenced in a study of shared clonotypes between healthy human individuals. TCRdb keeps only in-frame clones here, not all; method: immunoSEQ multiplex PCR. Among hundreds of thousands of clones listed, 74% were seen once. Sequenced input: memory CD4+ T cells sorted from blood. Sample subset: CD45RA-negative fraction. These TCRs come from a woman aged 25 to 45 in good health.

J is TRBJ1-2 and V is TRBV5-1; 10 bases align to TRBD1. The ends lost 5 bases at V and 7 bases at J; junction bases unmatched: 11. This CDR3 comprises 15 residues. CDR1 is SGHRS, CDR2 YFSETQ, per germline. CDR3: CASRQLTGGASGYTF. CDR3 sequence (DNA): TGCGCCAGCAGACAATTGACAGGGGGCGCCAGTGGCTACACCTTC.

The chain carries TRBV10-3 and TRBJ2-2; a possible D gene is TRBD1 (6 bases). Trimming took off 3 bases at V and 5 bases at J, with 10 bases between the two ends. The CDR3 runs to 14 residues. CDR1 ENHRY and CDR2 SYGVKD come from the germline V gene. Here the CDR3 reads CAISDGTTTGELFF. In DNA, the CDR3 is TGTGCCATCAGTGACGGGACAACGACCGGGGAGCTGTTTTTT.

The rearrangement joins TRBV29-1 to TRBJ2-3; weak D call: TRBD2 (6 bases). In germline, CDR1 is SQVTM, CDR2 ANQGSEA. V shed 5 bases and J shed 6 bases, with 12 bases lying between them. The CDR3 has 12 residues. CDR3 residues: CSVSGVGDTQYF. The CDR3 DNA sequence: TGCAGCGTTTCGGGGGTCGGCGATACGCAGTATTTT.

This CDR3 is CSASRGTSQYF. CDR3 coding DNA: TGCAGTGCTAGTAGAGGGACCTCGCAGTATTTT. The chain joins TRBV20-1 to TRBJ2-3, with D tentatively TRBD1 or TRBD2 (5 bases each). Germline loops: CDR1 DFQATT, CDR2 SNEGSKA (reference sequence). V was cut by 3 bases and J by 10 bases, with 11 bases left in between. This CDR3 region has 11 residues.

The rearrangement uses TRBV5-8 and TRBJ2-7, with 7 positions matching TRBD2. The CDR3 loop spans 14 amino acids. The germline V gene has CDR1 SGHTS and CDR2 YDEGEE. V was clipped by 10 bases and J by 1 base; unmatched bases: 11. The CDR3 DNA is TGTGCCCCCCCCATGCTAGCGGTTTCCTACGAGCAGTACTTC. It yields the protein CAPPMLAVSYEQYF.

The chain has TRBV18 and TRBJ2-1; the D call may be TRBD1 or TRBD2 (5 bases each). Between the trimmed V and J ends, which lost 5 bases and 8 bases, there was a span of 13 bases. Germline values: CDR1 KGHSH, CDR2 LQKENI. The CDR3 contains 13 residues. In DNA form, the CDR3 reads TGTGCCAGCTCAACAGCATCGGGGCATGAGCAGTTCTTC. Translated, it gives CASSTASGHEQFF.

This clone showed up just once. A far larger clone lies a single base away; this is likely a read error. The chain links TRBV4-1 to TRBJ2-2; no clear D. Germline CDR1 and CDR2: MGHRA and YSYEKL. The CDR3 length is 16 residues. V was trimmed by 1 base and J by 5 bases, leaving 14 bases between them. The CDR3 loop reads CASSQVNFVATGELFF. The CDR3 nucleotides read TGCGCCAGCAGCCAAGTTAATTTTGTAGCTACCGGGGAGCTGTTTTTT.

The gene calls are TRBV28 and TRBJ2-1; perhaps TRBD2 as D (5 bases). V dropped 10 bases and J dropped 6 bases, with 16 bases sitting between them. CDR1 is MDHEN, CDR2 SYDVKM, per germline. The CDR3 contains 13 residues. This CDR3 is CATSTGVGNEQFF. CDR3 sequence (DNA): TGTGCCACCTCGACCGGGGTAGGCAATGAGCAGTTCTTC.

The chain recombines TRBV10-3 with TRBJ1-2, with D unresolved. Trimming took 0 bases from V and 2 from J, leaving 13 bases between them. Germline V CDR1 and CDR2: ENHRY, SYGVKD. This CDR3 region has 16 residues. CDR3 bases: TGTGCCATCAGTGAGTCGATAAGCCGAAGCAACTATGGCTACACCTTC. Amino acid sequence: CAISESISRSNYGYTF.

This clone has at least ten counts. V and J are TRBV28 and TRBJ2-7, with a tentative D call TRBD2 (6 bases). The CDR3 contains 13 residues. V lost 6 bases, J lost 6 bases, and 15 bases lay in between. In germline, CDR1 is MDHEN, CDR2 SYDVKM. In DNA form, the CDR3 reads TGTGCCAGCAGAATTCCGCGGGGAGCCGAGCAGTACTTC. Translated: CASRIPRGAEQYF.

The V and J genes are TRBV19 and TRBJ2-7; either TRBD1 or TRBD2 may fit D (5 bases each). The CDR3 covers 13 residues. Germline V CDR1 and CDR2: LNHDA, SQIVND (reference sequence). V lost 2 bases and J lost 4, with 9 bases in between. The CDR3 nucleotides are TGTGCCAGTAGTATATGGGGGTGGTACGAGCAGTACTTC. It codes for CASSIWGWYEQYF.

The chain combines TRBV18 with TRBJ2-7, with TRBD2 identical over 7 bases. CDR3 length: 15 residues. Germline-derived CDR1 and CDR2 are KGHSH and LQKENI. J gave up 2 bases and V 3 bases, and 7 bases lay outside the gene matches. The CDR3 DNA is TGTGCCAGCTCACCGGGAGGGACCAATCCCTACGAGCAGTACTTC. Residues: CASSPGGTNPYEQYF. Looking up the rest from reference TRBV18 and TRBJ2-7 gives the full variable domain: NAGVMQNPRHLVRRRGQEARLRCSPMKGHSHVYWYRQLPEEGLKFMVYLQKENIIDESGMPKERFSAEFPKEGPSILRIQQVVRGDSAAYFCASSPGGTNPYEQYFGPGTRLTVT.

This clone appeared once. The chain combines TRBV28 with TRBJ2-5; TRBD2 agrees at 7 bases. J lost 0 bases, V lost 3 bases, and 4 bases had no gene match. This CDR3 has 15 amino acids. Germline CDR1 reads MDHEN; CDR2 reads SYDVKM. This CDR3 reads CASSLGGWYQETQYF. CDR3 DNA sequence: TGTGCCAGCAGTTTGGGGGGGTGGTACCAAGAGACCCAGTACTTC.

This clone was seen repeatedly, ten times or more. J is TRBJ2-1 and V is TRBV7-3; the match to TRBD1 covers 9 bases. Trimming cost V 5 bases and J 8 bases; bases outside gene matches: 10. Germline V gives CDR1 SGHTA, CDR2 FQGTGA. This CDR3 spans 15 amino acids. The CDR3 DNA follows: TGTGCCAGCAGCCGACCCGGGACAGGGAGGTATGAGCAGTTCTTC. Translated: CASSRPGTGRYEQFF.

The V gene is TRBV28, the J gene TRBJ2-7; no clear D gene. This CDR3 spans 16 amino acids. Germline V gene sequence: CDR1 MDHEN, CDR2 SYDVKM. With 8 bases removed from V and 3 bases from J, the gap between germline ends came to 23 bases. This chain's CDR3 is CASPPTLGLYHYEQYF. Written as DNA, the CDR3 is TGTGCCAGCCCGCCAACCTTAGGTTTGTACCACTACGAGCAGTACTTC. Based on the CDR3 plus reference TRBV28 and TRBJ2-7, the full variable domain is DVKVTQSSRYLVKRTGEKVFLECVQDMDHENMFWYRQDPGLGLRLIYFSYDVKMKEKGDIPEGYSVSREKKERFSLILESASTNQTSMYLCASPPTLGLYHYEQYFGPGTRLTVT.

This chain uses TRBV30 with TRBJ1-3; D remains unclear. The CDR3 is made up of 16 amino acids. Germline CDR1 is GTSNPN and CDR2 is SVGIG (reference sequence). V lost 0 bases and J lost 0, with 12 bases in between. In DNA, the CDR3 is TGTGCCTGGAGTGTACCGAACTCTAGCTCTGGAAACACCATATATTTT. Translating it yields CAWSVPNSSSGNTIYF.

The V and J genes are TRBV2 and TRBJ2-2; 9 bases line up with TRBD1. The germline CDR1 and CDR2 sequences are SNHLY and FYNNEI. J lost 6 bases, V lost 7 bases, and 9 bases had no gene match. The CDR3 covers 15 residues. Here the CDR3 reads CASITQQGASGELFF. In nucleotides, the CDR3 is TGTGCCAGCATTACCCAACAGGGGGCCTCCGGGGAGCTGTTTTTT.

Sample share makes this clone medium-sized (0.01 to 0.1%). The rearrangement joins TRBV5-1 to TRBJ2-5, with D tentatively TRBD2 (7 bases). CDR1 and CDR2 (germline): SGHRS, YFSETQ. Trimming left V 4 bases short and J 9 bases short, with 22 bases between. This CDR3 has 15 residues. The CDR3 loop reads CASSPGDYKTVSQYF. CDR3 nucleotide sequence: TGCGCCAGCAGCCCAGGGGACTATAAGACGGTGTCCCAGTACTTC.

The gene calls are TRBV5-4 and TRBJ2-1, with D perhaps given as TRBD1 or TRBD2 (5 bases each). The CDR3 runs 15 residues. CDR1 and CDR2 (germline): SGHNT, YYREEE (reference sequence). Trimming took off 4 bases at V and 7 bases at J, with 18 bases between the two ends. The CDR3 DNA reads as TGTGCCAGCAGCCCCCTCCGAGGGACGCGGAATGAGCAGTTCTTC. Protein sequence: CASSPLRGTRNEQFF.

Of note for this clone: Other DNA variants within this sample encode the same CDR3. This sequence joins TRBV29-1 and TRBJ1-1; 7 bases line up with TRBD1. Germline CDR1 SQVTM, CDR2 ANQGSEA. The V gene end was trimmed by 1 base and the J gene end by 3 bases; junction bases not matched to a gene: 2. The CDR3 consists of 13 residues. In nucleotides, the CDR3 is TGCAGCGTTGAAGGACAGGGTGACACTGAAGCTTTCTTT. It codes for CSVEGQGDTEAFF.

Here the CDR3 reads CASSLVSGNGYTF. The CDR3 DNA is TGTGCCAGCAGCTTAGTTTCAGGGAATGGCTACACCTTC. The genes are TRBV7-9 and TRBJ1-2; D is perhaps TRBD1 (5 bases). Trimming removed 1 base from V and 6 bases from J, with 9 bases in between. From germline, CDR1 is SEHNR and CDR2 FQNEAQ (reference sequence). CDR3 length equals 13 residues.

This chain joins TRBV29-1 and TRBJ2-5, with D maybe TRBD2 (5 bases). V lost 6 bases, J lost 4 bases, and 15 bases lay in between. Germline V gene data show CDR1 as SQVTM and CDR2 as ANQGSEA. CDR3 length: 13 amino acids. CDR3 nucleotide sequence: TGCAGCGTCCGCCGATCCGAGGGAGAGACCCAGTACTTC. This encodes CSVRRSEGETQYF. Using reference TRBV29-1 and TRBJ2-5 for the parts outside the CDR3, the full variable domain is SAVISQKPSRDICQRGTSLTIQCQVDSQVTMMFWYRQQPGQSLTLIATANQGSEATYESGFVIDKFPISRPNLTFSTLTVSNMSPEDSSIYLCSVRRSEGETQYFGPGTRLLVL.

The CDR3 coding sequence is TGTGCCAGCAGCCAAGAGTGGCAGGGCTACAATGAGCAGTTCTTC. Its translation: CASSQEWQGYNEQFF. This chain joins TRBV4-2 and TRBJ2-1; a weak D match, TRBD1 (5 bases). The CDR3 spans 15 residues. Germline CDR1 is LGHNA and CDR2 is YNFKEQ. The ends were cut back, 0 bases at V and 3 bases at J, with 9 bases in the middle.

A few counts support this clone. This chain joins TRBV19 and TRBJ1-5; TRBD1 agrees at 9 bases. Germline V CDR1 and CDR2: LNHDA, SQIVND (reference sequence). The V segment lost 8 bases and the J segment 7 bases; nucleotides outside the gene matches: 6. There are 13 residues in the CDR3. For the CDR3, the DNA is TGTGCCAGTTCGGGGGACAGGGCCCAGCCCCAGCATTTT. As protein: CASSGDRAQPQHF.